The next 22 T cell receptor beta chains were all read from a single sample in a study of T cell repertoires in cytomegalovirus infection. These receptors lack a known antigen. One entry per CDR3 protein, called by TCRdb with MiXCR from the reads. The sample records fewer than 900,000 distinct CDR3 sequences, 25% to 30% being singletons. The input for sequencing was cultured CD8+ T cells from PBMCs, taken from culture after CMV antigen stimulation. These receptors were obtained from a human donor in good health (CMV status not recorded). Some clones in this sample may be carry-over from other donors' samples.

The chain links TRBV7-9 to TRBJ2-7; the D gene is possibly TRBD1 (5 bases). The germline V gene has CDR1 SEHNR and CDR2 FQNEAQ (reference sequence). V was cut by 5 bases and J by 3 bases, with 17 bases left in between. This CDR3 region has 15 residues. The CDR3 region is CASSHPGDRGYEQYF. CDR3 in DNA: TGTGCCAGCAGCCACCCCGGCGACAGAGGCTACGAGCAGTACTTC.

CDR3 protein: CASSEVAGPYEQYV. The CDR3 DNA reads TGTGCCAGCAGTGAAGTCGCAGGCCCCTACGAGCAGTACGTC. The rearrangement uses TRBV6-1 and TRBJ2-7; no clear D. V was pared by 1 base and J by 2 bases, with 9 bases between. The CDR3 sequence is 14 residues long. Per germline, CDR1 MNHNS and CDR2 SASEGT.

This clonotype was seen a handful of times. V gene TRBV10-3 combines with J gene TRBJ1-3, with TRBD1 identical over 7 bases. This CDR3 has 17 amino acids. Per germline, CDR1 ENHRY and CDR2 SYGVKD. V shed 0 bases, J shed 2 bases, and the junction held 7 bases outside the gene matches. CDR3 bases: TGTGCCATCAGTGAGTCAAGACAGGGTCCTCCTGGAAACACCATATATTTT. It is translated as CAISESRQGPPGNTIYF.

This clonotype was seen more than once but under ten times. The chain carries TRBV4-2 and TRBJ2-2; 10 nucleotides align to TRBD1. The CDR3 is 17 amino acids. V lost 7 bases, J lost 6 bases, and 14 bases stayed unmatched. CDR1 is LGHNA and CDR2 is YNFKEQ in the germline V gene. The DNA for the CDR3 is TGTGCCAGCAACGGACAGGGGGTGGTGGGAACCTCCGGGGAGCTGTTTTTT. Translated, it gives CASNGQGVVGTSGELFF.

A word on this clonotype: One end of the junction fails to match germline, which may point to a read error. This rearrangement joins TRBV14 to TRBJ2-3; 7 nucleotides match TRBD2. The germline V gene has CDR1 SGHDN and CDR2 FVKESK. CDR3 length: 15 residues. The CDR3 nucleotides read TGTGCCAGCAGTCAAGCGGGGCGACGCACAGATACGCAGTATTTT. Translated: CASSQAGRRTDTQYF. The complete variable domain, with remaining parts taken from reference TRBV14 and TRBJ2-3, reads EAGVTQFPSHSVIEKGQTVTLRCDPISGHDNLYWYRRVMGKEIKFLLHFVKESKQDESGMPNNRFLAERTGGTYSTLKVQPAELEDSGVYFCASSQAGRRTDTQYFGPGTRLTVL.

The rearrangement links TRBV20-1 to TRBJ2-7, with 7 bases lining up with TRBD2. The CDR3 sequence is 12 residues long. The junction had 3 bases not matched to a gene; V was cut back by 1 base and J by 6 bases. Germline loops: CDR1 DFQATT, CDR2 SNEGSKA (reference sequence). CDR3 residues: CSARARGFEQYV. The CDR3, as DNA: TGCAGTGCTAGAGCGCGGGGGTTCGAGCAGTACGTC.

The CDR3 sequence: CASTTLGGWTGELFF. The CDR3 DNA reads as TGTGCCAGTACCACTCTCGGGGGATGGACCGGGGAGCTGTTTTTT. The chain carries TRBV19 and TRBJ2-2, with D tentatively TRBD2 (6 bases). V gave up 7 bases and J gave up 5 bases, with 17 bases separating them. Germline-derived CDR1 and CDR2 are LNHDA and SQIVND (reference sequence). The CDR3 extends over 15 amino acids. Looking up the rest from reference TRBV19 and TRBJ2-2 gives the full variable domain: DGGITQSPKYLFRKEGQNVTLSCEQNLNHDAMYWYRQDPGQGLRLIYYSQIVNDFQKGDIAEGYSVSREKKESFPLTVTSAQKNPTAFYLCASTTLGGWTGELFFGEGSRLTVL.

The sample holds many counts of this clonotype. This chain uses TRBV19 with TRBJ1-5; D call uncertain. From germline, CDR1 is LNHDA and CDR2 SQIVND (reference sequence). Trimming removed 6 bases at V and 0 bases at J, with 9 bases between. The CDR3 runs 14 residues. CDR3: CASSESHSNQPQHF. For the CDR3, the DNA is TGTGCCAGTAGCGAAAGTCATAGCAATCAGCCCCAGCATTTT.

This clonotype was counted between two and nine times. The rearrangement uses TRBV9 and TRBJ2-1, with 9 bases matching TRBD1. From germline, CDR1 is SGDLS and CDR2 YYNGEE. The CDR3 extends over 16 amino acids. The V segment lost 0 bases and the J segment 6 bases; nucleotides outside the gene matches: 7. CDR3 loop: CASSVAGTGMVNEQFF. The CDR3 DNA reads TGTGCCAGCAGCGTAGCGGGGACAGGGATGGTCAATGAGCAGTTCTTC.

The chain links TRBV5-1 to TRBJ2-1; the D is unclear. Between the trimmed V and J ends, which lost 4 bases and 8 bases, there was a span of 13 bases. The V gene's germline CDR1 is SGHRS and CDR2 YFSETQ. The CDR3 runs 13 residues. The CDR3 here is CASSRSSGDEQFF. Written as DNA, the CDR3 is TGCGCCAGCAGCAGATCTAGTGGCGATGAGCAGTTCTTC.

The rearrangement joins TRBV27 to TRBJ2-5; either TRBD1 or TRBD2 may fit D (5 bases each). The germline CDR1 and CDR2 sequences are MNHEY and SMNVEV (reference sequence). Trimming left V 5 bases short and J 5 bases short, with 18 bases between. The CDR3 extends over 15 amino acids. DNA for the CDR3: TGTGCCAGCAGTCCGGGACCCAGGGTTATGGAGACCCAGTACTTC. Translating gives CASSPGPRVMETQYF.

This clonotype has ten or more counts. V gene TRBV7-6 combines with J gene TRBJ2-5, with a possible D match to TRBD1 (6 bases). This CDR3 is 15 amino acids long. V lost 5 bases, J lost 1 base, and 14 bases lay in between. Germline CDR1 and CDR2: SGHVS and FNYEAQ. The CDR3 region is CASSPPPDSQETQYF. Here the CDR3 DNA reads TGTGCCAGCAGCCCACCCCCGGACAGCCAAGAGACCCAGTACTTC.

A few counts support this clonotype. The CDR3 DNA sequence: TGTGCCAGCAGTCGACACAGGGAAAACACTGAAGCTTTCTTT. Amino acid sequence: CASSRHRENTEAFF. V gene TRBV6-2 or TRBV6-3 combines with J gene TRBJ1-1; D might be TRBD1 (6 bases). Trimming took 5 bases from V and 2 from J, leaving 12 bases between them. Per the germline V gene, CDR1 is MNHEY and CDR2 is SVGEGT. CDR3 length: 14 residues.

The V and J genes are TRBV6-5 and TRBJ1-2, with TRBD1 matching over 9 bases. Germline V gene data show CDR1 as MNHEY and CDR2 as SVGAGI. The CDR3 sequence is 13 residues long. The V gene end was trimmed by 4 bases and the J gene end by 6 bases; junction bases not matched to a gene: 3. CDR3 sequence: CASSFGTGNGYTF. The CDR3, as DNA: TGTGCCAGCAGTTTCGGGACAGGGAATGGCTACACCTTC.

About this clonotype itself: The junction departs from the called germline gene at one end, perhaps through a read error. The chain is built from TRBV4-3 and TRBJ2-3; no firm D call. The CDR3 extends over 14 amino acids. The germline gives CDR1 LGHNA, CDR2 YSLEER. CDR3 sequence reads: CTSSQDWLSDTQYF. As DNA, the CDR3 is TGCACCAGCAGCCAAGATTGGCTCTCAGATACGCAGTATTTT.

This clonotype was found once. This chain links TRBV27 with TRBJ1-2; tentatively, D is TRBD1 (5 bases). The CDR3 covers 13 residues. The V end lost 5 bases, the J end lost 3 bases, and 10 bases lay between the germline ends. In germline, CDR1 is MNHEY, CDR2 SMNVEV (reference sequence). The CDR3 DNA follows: TGTGCCAGCAGTATGGGACTTTACTATGGCTACACCTTC. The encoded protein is CASSMGLYYGYTF.

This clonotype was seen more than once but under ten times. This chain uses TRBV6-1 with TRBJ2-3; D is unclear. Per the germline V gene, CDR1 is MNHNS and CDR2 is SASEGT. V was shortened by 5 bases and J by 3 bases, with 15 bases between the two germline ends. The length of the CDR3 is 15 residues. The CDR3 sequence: CASSLLDGGTDTQYF. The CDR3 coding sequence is TGTGCCAGCAGTCTCCTAGACGGTGGGACAGATACGCAGTATTTT.

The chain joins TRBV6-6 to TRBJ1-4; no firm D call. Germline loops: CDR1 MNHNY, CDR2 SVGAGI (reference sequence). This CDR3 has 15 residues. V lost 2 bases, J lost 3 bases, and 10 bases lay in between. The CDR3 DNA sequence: TGTGCCAGCAGTTACGTCAAGGGTCCTAATGAAAAACTGTTTTTT. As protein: CASSYVKGPNEKLFF.

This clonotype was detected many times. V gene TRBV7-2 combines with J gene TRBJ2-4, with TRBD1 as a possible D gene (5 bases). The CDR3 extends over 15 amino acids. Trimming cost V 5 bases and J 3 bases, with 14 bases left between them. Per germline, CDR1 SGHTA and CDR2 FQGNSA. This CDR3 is CASSLGTQGKNIQYF. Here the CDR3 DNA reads TGTGCCAGCAGCCTCGGAACCCAGGGCAAAAACATTCAGTACTTC.

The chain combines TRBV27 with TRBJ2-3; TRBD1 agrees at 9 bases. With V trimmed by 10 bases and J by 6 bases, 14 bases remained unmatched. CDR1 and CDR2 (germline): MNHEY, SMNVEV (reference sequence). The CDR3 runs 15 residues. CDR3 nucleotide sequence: TGTGCCACCCTAACCGGGACAGGGTTAACGGATACGCAGTATTTT. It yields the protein CATLTGTGLTDTQYF.

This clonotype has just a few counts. The CDR3 sequence is CASSQGAETAYGYTF. As DNA, the CDR3 is TGCGCCAGCAGCCAAGGGGCCGAGACCGCCTATGGCTACACCTTC. This chain connects TRBV4-3 to TRBJ1-2; D call uncertain. Trimming took 1 base from V and 4 from J, leaving 13 bases between them. This CDR3 is 15 amino acids long. CDR1 LGHNA and CDR2 YSLEER come from the germline V gene.

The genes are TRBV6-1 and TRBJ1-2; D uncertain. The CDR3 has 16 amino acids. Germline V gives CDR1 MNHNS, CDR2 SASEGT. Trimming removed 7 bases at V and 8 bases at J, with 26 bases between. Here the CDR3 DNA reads TGTGCCAGCATCCCTGGCCAGTTCGGGCCGGCGGGGGGCTACACCTTC. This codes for CASIPGQFGPAGGYTF.